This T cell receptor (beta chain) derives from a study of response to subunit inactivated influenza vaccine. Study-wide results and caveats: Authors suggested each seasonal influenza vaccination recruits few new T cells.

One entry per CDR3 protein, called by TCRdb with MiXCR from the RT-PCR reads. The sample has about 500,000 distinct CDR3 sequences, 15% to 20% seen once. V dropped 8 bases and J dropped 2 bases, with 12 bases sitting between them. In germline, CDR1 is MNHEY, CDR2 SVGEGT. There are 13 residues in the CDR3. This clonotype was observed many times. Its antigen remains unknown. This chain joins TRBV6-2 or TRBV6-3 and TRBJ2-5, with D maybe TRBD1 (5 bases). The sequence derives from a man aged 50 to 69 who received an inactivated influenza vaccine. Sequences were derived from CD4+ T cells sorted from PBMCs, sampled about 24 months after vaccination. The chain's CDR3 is CASSTGVQETQYF. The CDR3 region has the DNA TGTGCCAGCTCCACAGGAGTACAAGAGACCCAGTACTTC.